This TCR beta chain was profiled in a study of T cells in Graves' hyperthyroidism and ophthalmopathy. From RNA transcripts, TCR beta CDR3 regions were amplified. Carried out on the TCR CDR3, a first-round RT-PCR used the HTBI primer set. A single record per CDR3 protein comes from TCRdb applying MiXCR to the multiplex PCR reads. Of 540,000 or so distinct CDR3 sequences in the sample, 15% to 19% are singletons; the top ten hold under 8%. V dropped 9 bases and J dropped 0; count of bases not matched to a gene: 8. The CDR3 runs to 15 residues. This clonotype has at least ten counts. The sample consisted of blood. The sequence derives from a woman in her twenties or thirties with Graves' hyperthyroidism. The chain has TRBV12-3 or TRBV12-4 and TRBJ2-7; 10 bases are a match to TRBD2. The CDR3 nucleotides read TGTGCCAGTGCGCCGGGGACTAGCGCCTCCTACGAGCAGTACTTC. Translation gives CASAPGTSASYEQYF.